The 10 T cell receptor beta chains below all came from one sample that was sequenced in a study of blood T cell repertoires in COVID-19. TCRdb's table, derived via immunoSEQ multiplex PCR, lists solely in-frame clones and lacks some. The data contain 200,000 or so clones, around 85% of them singletons. The sequencing input was peripheral blood. Source of these receptors: a woman aged 65 to 85 with acute or convalescent COVID-19.

The rearrangement links TRBV5-6 to TRBJ1-1; 7 positions match TRBD1. V shed 4 bases, J shed 3 bases, and the junction held 6 bases outside the gene matches. The CDR3 totals 14 residues. CDR1 and CDR2 (germline): SGHDT, YYEEEE. The CDR3 region has the DNA TGTGCCAGCAGCAACGGGGACAGAGACACTGAAGCTTTCTTT. Translating gives CASSNGDRDTEAFF.

V is TRBV6-1 and J is TRBJ2-2; the D gene is possibly TRBD2 (7 bases). V shed 3 bases and J shed 1 base, with 12 bases lying between them. The CDR3 runs to 16 residues. Looked up from germline, CDR1 is MNHNS and CDR2 is SASEGT. CDR3 DNA: TGTGCCAGCAGTGACTACAGGGAGGGGAACACCGGGGAGCTGTTTTTT. It codes for CASSDYREGNTGELFF.

This clone occurred once. The same CDR3 arises from other DNA sequences in this sample as well. The chain links TRBV20-1 to TRBJ2-4, with D uncertain. The CDR3 has 11 amino acids. The V gene's germline CDR1 is DFQATT and CDR2 SNEGSKA (reference sequence). Deletions cut 0 bases from V and 6 bases from J, with 3 bases between. CDR3 coding DNA: TGCAGTGCTAGAGACCGAAACATTCAGTACTTC. Protein: CSARDRNIQYF.

This chain links TRBV3-1 (or the pseudogene TRBV3-2) with TRBJ1-5; the match to TRBD1 covers 12 bases. With V trimmed by 1 base and J by 6 bases, 13 bases remained unmatched. The germline V gene encodes CDR1 LGHDT and CDR2 YNNKEL (reference sequence). The CDR3 has 19 amino acids. The DNA of the CDR3 is TGTGCCAGCAGCCAAGGCGGGACAGGGGGCACCCAGGGGGGTCAGCCCCAGCATTTT. Its protein is CASSQGGTGGTQGGQPQHF.

The sample holds one count of this clone. The V gene is TRBV19, the J gene TRBJ1-1; D is undetermined. The CDR3 contains 12 residues. CDR1 and CDR2 (germline): LNHDA, SQIVND (reference sequence). V lost 5 bases and J lost 8, with 12 bases in between. The CDR3 region is CASSRSRLEAFF. In DNA, the CDR3 is TGTGCCAGTAGTCGGAGCCGCTTGGAAGCTTTCTTT.

This sequence joins TRBV9 and TRBJ2-2, with 7 bases fitting TRBD1. Germline-derived CDR1 and CDR2 are SGDLS and YYNGEE. The ends lost 4 bases at V and 6 bases at J; junction bases unmatched: 12. The CDR3 length is 16 residues. The CDR3 coding sequence is TGTGCCAGCAGCTCGTCTTGGGGGCAGGGGGCCGGGGAGCTGTTTTTT. It yields the protein CASSSSWGQGAGELFF.

The chain combines TRBV11-3 with TRBJ2-7; 10 positions agree with TRBD1. V trimming: 5 bases; J trimming: 7 bases; junction bases outside the gene matches: 8. The germline V gene encodes CDR1 SGHNT and CDR2 YENEEA. The CDR3 sequence is 14 residues long. For the CDR3, the DNA is TGTGCCAGCAGCATGGGACAGGGGTTAGATGAGCAGTACTTC. As protein: CASSMGQGLDEQYF.

The V and J genes are TRBV6-2 or TRBV6-3 and TRBJ2-3, with D tentatively TRBD1 (5 bases). CDR1 and CDR2 (germline): MNHEY, SVGEGT. V was clipped by 2 bases and J by 7 bases, with 10 bases between them. This CDR3 comprises 13 residues. The CDR3 region is CASSYGRENTQYF. CDR3 nucleotides: TGTGCCAGCAGTTACGGCAGGGAAAATACGCAGTATTTT.

This clone was detected once. The gene calls are TRBV5-8 and TRBJ1-2, with D possibly matching TRBD1 (5 bases). The CDR3 extends over 15 amino acids. Germline CDR1 is SGHTS and CDR2 is YDEGEE. V lost 0 bases and J 5 bases, leaving 14 bases between the germline ends. The CDR3 coding sequence is TGTGCCAGCAGCTTGGTTGCAGGGCTTAGGTATGGCTACACCTTC. The encoded protein is CASSLVAGLRYGYTF.

The chain couples TRBV5-1 to TRBJ1-3; D is ambiguous. V was cut by 5 bases and J by 3 bases, with 9 bases left in between. CDR1 and CDR2 (germline): SGHRS, YFSETQ. The CDR3 has 13 amino acids. This CDR3 is CASREVGGNTIYF. DNA of the CDR3: TGCGCCAGCAGGGAGGTCGGTGGAAACACCATATATTTT. The whole variable domain, remainder taken from reference TRBV5-1 and TRBJ1-3, is KAGVTQTPRYLIKTRGQQVTLSCSPISGHRSVSWYQQTPGQGLQFLFEYFSETQRNKGNFPGRFSGRQFSNSRSEMNVSTLELGDSALYLCASREVGGNTIYFGEGSWLTVV.